One T cell receptor beta chain is described in this entry. The assay was immunoSEQ multiplex PCR, and TCRdb's table has in-frame clones only and misses some. This table has 110,000 to 150,000 clones, about 90% appearing once. The sample originates from a study of control samples from healthy donors and cancer patients. Germline V gene data show CDR1 as MNHEY and CDR2 as SVGAGI. The CDR3 covers 13 residues. V gave up 2 bases and J gave up 2 bases, with 6 bases separating them. The sample taken for sequencing was blood. This TCR was recovered from a man aged 18 to 30 in good health. The V call is TRBV6-5, the J call TRBJ1-1; the D is unclear. This chain's CDR3 is CASSYAHNTEAFF. The CDR3 DNA follows: TGTGCCAGCAGTTACGCCCATAACACTGAAGCTTTCTTT.